The T cell receptor (beta chain) under discussion was sequenced for a study of B cell selection in AIRE deficiency. For this clone: Its antigen remains unknown.

Study-wide findings and caveats: Approximately 31% of healthy-shared Treg sequences were found among patient Tconv cells. TCRbeta-only data showed less than 45% of shared healthy Treg sequences in healthy Tconv. Shorter CDR3s marked shared Treg sequences, biased toward few non-templated insertions.

Germline V CDR1 and CDR2: SGHTA, FQGNSA. The CDR3 totals 13 residues. V was shortened by 3 bases and J by 6 bases, with 6 bases between the two germline ends. The regulatory T cell sort gate was CD4+CD25hiCD127low/negative. Healthy unrelated donors supplied the control samples. This table comes from immunoSEQ multiplex PCR, and its TCRdb copy is limited to in-frame clones, with some not included. The table lists over 20,000 clones, 80% to 95% of them singletons. Sequencing used CD4+CD25+ Tregs sorted from PBMCs. The receptor was derived from a human donor in good health. The chain joins TRBV7-2 to TRBJ1-6; D not certain. Here the CDR3 reads CASSLQVNSPLHF. CDR3 sequence (DNA): TGTGCCAGCAGCTTGCAAGTTAATTCACCCCTCCACTTT.